This is a list of T cell receptor beta chains from one sample in a study of T cells in Graves' hyperthyroidism and ophthalmopathy. TCRdb ran MiXCR on the multiplex PCR reads and lists one entry per CDR3 protein. The profile shows around 760,000 distinct CDR3 sequences, roughly a third of them singletons. The sample taken for sequencing was blood. Receptors originate from a woman in her thirties or forties with Graves' hyperthyroidism. The CDR3 runs from the conserved cysteine through the conserved F or W. The order of the fields is V gene, D gene, J gene, clone size, CDR3 protein, CDR3 DNA. A D gene is named only where the DNA matches it firmly. Rows give clone size only sometimes, using once, few, many, or a class for an expanded clone.

v_gene: TRBV7-6; d_gene: .; j_gene: TRBJ1-1; abundance: many; CDR3aa: CASSYAGNTEAFF; CDR3nt: TGTGCCAGCAGCTACGCAGGGAACACTGAAGCTTTCTTT
v_gene: TRBV24-1; d_gene: .; j_gene: TRBJ2-7; abundance: .; CDR3aa: CATSHLHEQYF; CDR3nt: TGTGCCACCAGTCATCTCCACGAGCAGTACTTC
v_gene: TRBV4-1; d_gene: TRBD2; j_gene: TRBJ2-7; abundance: .; CDR3aa: CASSHGTYGREQYF; CDR3nt: TGCGCCAGCAGCCACGGGACTTACGGGAGGGAGCAGTACTTC
v_gene: TRBV12-3/TRBV12-4; d_gene: .; j_gene: TRBJ2-5; abundance: .; CDR3aa: CASSSGTRRFQETQYF; CDR3nt: TGTGCCAGCAGCTCCGGGACAAGGAGGTTCCAAGAGACCCAGTACTTC
v_gene: TRBV4-3; d_gene: .; j_gene: TRBJ1-5; abundance: few; CDR3aa: CASSQDTGLGQPQHF; CDR3nt: TGCGCCAGCAGCCAAGATACAGGGTTAGGCCAGCCCCAGCATTTT
v_gene: TRBV4-1; d_gene: .; j_gene: TRBJ2-7; abundance: .; CDR3aa: CASSQVSSSYEQYF; CDR3nt: TGCGCCAGCAGCCAAGTCAGTAGCTCCTACGAGCAGTACTTC
v_gene: TRBV10-3; d_gene: .; j_gene: TRBJ1-1; abundance: many; CDR3aa: CAISELGQYTEAFF; CDR3nt: TGTGCCATCAGTGAATTGGGGCAGTACACTGAAGCTTTCTTT
v_gene: TRBV29-1; d_gene: .; j_gene: TRBJ1-2; abundance: many; CDR3aa: CSVEEAGDGYTF; CDR3nt: TGCAGCGTTGAAGAGGCAGGGGATGGCTACACCTTC
v_gene: TRBV29-1; d_gene: .; j_gene: TRBJ1-2; abundance: .; CDR3aa: CSVRGGYTF; CDR3nt: TGCAGCGTCCGAGGGGGCTACACCTTC
v_gene: TRBV7-2; d_gene: TRBD1; j_gene: TRBJ1-1; abundance: .; CDR3aa: CASSFGQGHNTEAFF; CDR3nt: TGTGCCAGCAGCTTTGGACAGGGGCACAACACTGAAGCTTTCTTT
v_gene: TRBV6-5; d_gene: .; j_gene: TRBJ1-1; abundance: many; CDR3aa: CASGDSEPFF; CDR3nt: TGTGCCAGCGGTGACAGTGAACCTTTCTTT
v_gene: TRBV12-3/TRBV12-4; d_gene: TRBD1; j_gene: TRBJ2-6; abundance: many; CDR3aa: CASSHRDRGSGANVLTF; CDR3nt: TGTGCCAGCAGTCACCGGGACAGGGGCTCTGGGGCCAACGTCCTGACTTTC
v_gene: TRBV10-3; d_gene: TRBD1; j_gene: TRBJ1-2; abundance: .; CDR3aa: CAISQRIDRDYGYTF; CDR3nt: TGTGCCATCAGCCAGAGAATCGACAGGGATTATGGCTACACCTTC
v_gene: TRBV29-1; d_gene: .; j_gene: TRBJ1-1; abundance: many; CDR3aa: CSVEEDGRPPFF; CDR3nt: TGCAGCGTTGAAGAGGACGGCCGTCCTCCTTTCTTT
v_gene: TRBV29-1; d_gene: .; j_gene: TRBJ2-7; abundance: many; CDR3aa: CSVRRESYEQYF; CDR3nt: TGCAGCGTTCGGAGGGAATCCTACGAGCAGTACTTC
v_gene: TRBV7-7; d_gene: TRBD1; j_gene: TRBJ1-5; abundance: .; CDR3aa: CASSQGDGNNQPQHF; CDR3nt: TGTGCTAGCAGCCAGGGGGACGGTAACAATCAGCCCCAGCATTTT
v_gene: TRBV7-6; d_gene: .; j_gene: TRBJ1-1; abundance: few; CDR3aa: CASSLGQRSTEAFF; CDR3nt: TGTGCCAGCAGCTTAGGGCAGCGGAGCACTGAAGCTTTCTTT
v_gene: TRBV6-2/TRBV6-3; d_gene: .; j_gene: TRBJ1-1; abundance: .; CDR3aa: CASSWDQQGRTEAFF; CDR3nt: TGTGCCAGCAGTTGGGACCAACAGGGAAGGACTGAAGCTTTCTTT
v_gene: TRBV11-3; d_gene: .; j_gene: TRBJ1-2; abundance: few; CDR3aa: CASSLDYNYGYTF; CDR3nt: TGTGCCAGCAGCTTAGACTATAATTATGGCTACACCTTC
v_gene: TRBV20-1; d_gene: TRBD2; j_gene: TRBJ2-5; abundance: many; CDR3aa: CSARWLAGEETQYF; CDR3nt: TGCAGTGCTAGATGGTTAGCGGGAGAAGAGACCCAGTACTTC
v_gene: TRBV7-3; d_gene: .; j_gene: TRBJ1-6; abundance: few; CDR3aa: CASSLPDIGYSPLHF; CDR3nt: TGTGCCAGCAGTTTACCAGATATTGGATATTCACCCCTCCACTTT
v_gene: TRBV7-2; d_gene: .; j_gene: TRBJ2-5; abundance: few; CDR3aa: CASSLYVVQETQYF; CDR3nt: TGTGCCAGCAGCTTATATGTCGTTCAAGAGACCCAGTACTTC
v_gene: TRBV6-5; d_gene: TRBD1; j_gene: TRBJ2-5; abundance: .; CDR3aa: CASNLGDRVF; CDR3nt: TGTGCCAGCAACCTCGGGGACAGGGTCTTC
v_gene: TRBV9; d_gene: .; j_gene: TRBJ1-3; abundance: .; CDR3aa: CASAPTVSGNTIYF; CDR3nt: TGTGCCAGCGCCCCGACAGTCTCTGGAAACACCATATATTTT
v_gene: TRBV9; d_gene: TRBD1; j_gene: TRBJ1-6; abundance: .; CDR3aa: CASSQGAGSNSPLHF; CDR3nt: TGTGCCAGCAGCCAGGGGGCCGGCTCAAATTCACCCCTCCACTTT
v_gene: TRBV19; d_gene: .; j_gene: TRBJ1-5; abundance: .; CDR3aa: CASSPQGSSNQPQHF; CDR3nt: TGTGCCAGTAGTCCGCAGGGGTCCAGCAATCAGCCCCAGCATTTT
v_gene: TRBV5-1; d_gene: .; j_gene: TRBJ1-1; abundance: .; CDR3aa: CASSLVLGGTEAFF; CDR3nt: TGCGCCAGCAGCTTGGTTTTAGGGGGCACTGAAGCTTTCTTT
v_gene: TRBV5-1; d_gene: .; j_gene: TRBJ2-2; abundance: .; CDR3aa: CASGWGAGTGELFF; CDR3nt: TGCGCCAGCGGCTGGGGGGCCGGCACCGGGGAGCTGTTTTTT
v_gene: TRBV5-1; d_gene: .; j_gene: TRBJ2-1; abundance: many; CDR3aa: CASSLDGYNEQFF; CDR3nt: TGCGCCAGCAGCTTGGACGGGTACAATGAGCAGTTCTTC
v_gene: TRBV19; d_gene: .; j_gene: TRBJ1-5; abundance: many; CDR3aa: CASRDTSPNQPQHF; CDR3nt: TGTGCCAGTAGGGACACCTCCCCAAATCAGCCCCAGCATTTT
v_gene: TRBV7-2; d_gene: .; j_gene: TRBJ2-5; abundance: many; CDR3aa: CASSLTPAQGLAKETQYF; CDR3nt: TGTGCCAGCAGCTTAACACCGGCGCAGGGGCTTGCAAAAGAGACCCAGTACTTC
v_gene: TRBV6-2/TRBV6-3; d_gene: .; j_gene: TRBJ1-1; abundance: many; CDR3aa: CASSRTANTEAFF; CDR3nt: TGTGCCAGCAGCCGTACAGCGAACACTGAAGCTTTCTTT